A single sample gave rise to the 17 T cell receptor beta chains below, sequenced in a study of response to subunit inactivated influenza vaccine. TCRdb recomputed calls from the RT-PCR reads with MiXCR, one row per CDR3 protein. The sample has just over 300,000 distinct CDR3 sequences, 20% to 25% seen once; the top ten hold 10%. This sample comprised PBMCs from blood, obtained approximately 20 months after vaccination. Receptor source: a man in his fifties or sixties who received an inactivated influenza vaccine.

This clonotype was seen at least ten times. The rearrangement links TRBV9 to TRBJ2-3; TRBD1 aligns across 10 bases. Germline CDR1 is SGDLS and CDR2 is YYNGEE. V shed 1 base and J 7 bases; nucleotides not matched to a gene: 9. The CDR3 spans 16 residues. Here the CDR3 reads CASSVTPGQGINTQYF. The CDR3 DNA reads as TGTGCCAGCAGCGTAACCCCGGGACAGGGGATAAATACGCAGTATTTT.

This clonotype appeared a few times. The V and J genes are TRBV4-3 and TRBJ1-1; 8 bases align to TRBD1. The CDR3 runs 15 residues. Germline CDR1 and CDR2: LGHNA and YSLEER. V was clipped by 4 bases and J by 5 bases; unmatched bases: 9. For the CDR3, the DNA is TGCGCCAGCAGCCGACCGGACAGGGTTAGTACTGAAGCTTTCTTT. Protein product: CASSRPDRVSTEAFF.

This clonotype was seen ten or more times. The genes are TRBV19 and TRBJ1-3; a weak D match, TRBD1 (5 bases). Looked up from germline, CDR1 is LNHDA and CDR2 is SQIVND (reference sequence). The CDR3 consists of 14 residues. Trimming pared 6 bases from V and 0 bases from J, leaving 9 bases between. The CDR3 is CASRGTDSGNTIYF. The CDR3 DNA is TGTGCCAGTAGGGGGACGGACTCTGGAAACACCATATATTTT.

This clonotype has more than one count but fewer than ten. V usage is TRBV6-5 and J usage is TRBJ2-1; 7 nucleotides align to TRBD2. The V gene's germline CDR1 is MNHEY and CDR2 SVGAGI. The length of the CDR3 is 17 residues. V lost 4 bases, J lost 0 bases, and 9 bases stayed unmatched. The CDR3 sequence is CASSSTTSPSSYNEQFF. The CDR3 bases are TGTGCCAGCAGTTCGACGACTAGCCCTAGCTCCTACAATGAGCAGTTCTTC.

In this sample, this clonotype turned up a few times. The V gene is TRBV4-2, the J gene TRBJ1-6; D gene ambiguous. The CDR3 is 15 residues long. Germline CDR1 is LGHNA and CDR2 is YNFKEQ. Trimming removed 3 bases at V and 4 bases at J, with 10 bases between. In nucleotides, the CDR3 is TGTGCCAGCAGCCAGCACCGGGAGTATAATTCACCCCTCCACTTT. Its translation is CASSQHREYNSPLHF.

A few counts support this clonotype. The chain carries TRBV5-1 and TRBJ2-1; 13 bases line up with TRBD2. Looked up from germline, CDR1 is SGHRS and CDR2 is YFSETQ. V shed 2 bases and J 9 bases; nucleotides not matched to a gene: 5. This CDR3 has 15 residues. The CDR3 protein is CASSFGLAGAGEQFF. The CDR3 region has the DNA TGCGCCAGCAGCTTCGGACTAGCGGGAGCTGGTGAGCAGTTCTTC. Full variable domain (missing parts from reference TRBV5-1 and TRBJ2-1): KAGVTQTPRYLIKTRGQQVTLSCSPISGHRSVSWYQQTPGQGLQFLFEYFSETQRNKGNFPGRFSGRQFSNSRSEMNVSTLELGDSALYLCASSFGLAGAGEQFFGPGTRLTVL.

This clonotype was counted between two and nine times. The CDR3 DNA follows: TGTGCCAGCAGCCCGGACAGGGGGCGGGAGCAGCCCCAGCATTTT. This gives the protein CASSPDRGREQPQHF. The chain links TRBV7-2 to TRBJ1-5; 11 bases match TRBD1. CDR1 and CDR2 from the germline V gene are SGHTA and FQGNSA. The CDR3 covers 15 residues. V lost 5 bases, J lost 7 bases, and 7 bases stayed unmatched.

The V call is TRBV5-1, the J call TRBJ1-1; no definite D call. Germline CDR1 SGHRS, CDR2 YFSETQ. Trimming cost V 3 bases and J 1 base, with 7 bases left between them. This CDR3 has 13 amino acids. The CDR3 sequence: CASSSPANTEAFF. Written as DNA, the CDR3 is TGCGCCAGCAGCTCACCAGCGAACACTGAAGCTTTCTTT.

This sequence joins TRBV20-1 and TRBJ2-1; 9 nucleotides match TRBD2. Germline V CDR1 and CDR2: DFQATT, SNEGSKA (reference sequence). CDR3 length equals 14 residues. After removal of 6 bases from V and 0 bases from J, the junction contained 3 bases not matched to a gene. The CDR3 DNA sequence: TGCAGTGCCCTTAGCGGGAGCTCCTACAATGAGCAGTTCTTC. Translation gives CSALSGSSYNEQFF.

The chain has TRBV5-1 and TRBJ1-1; weak D call: TRBD1 (5 bases). From germline, CDR1 is SGHRS and CDR2 YFSETQ. The CDR3 contains 14 residues. V lost 3 bases and J lost 2, with 11 bases in between. The DNA for the CDR3 is TGCGCCAGCAGCTCCCAGGGATATAACACTGAAGCTTTCTTT. Translated, it gives CASSSQGYNTEAFF.

This sequence joins TRBV20-1 and TRBJ1-1, with 7 bases aligning to TRBD1. The CDR3 length is 13 residues. Germline loops: CDR1 DFQATT, CDR2 SNEGSKA (reference sequence). The CDR3 DNA sequence: TGCAGCCAAACCTTGACAGGGATTTCTGAAGCTTTCTTT. Amino acids: CSQTLTGISEAFF.

J is TRBJ2-3 and V is TRBV7-8, with 7 nucleotides matching TRBD2. The V segment lost 3 bases and the J segment 5 bases; nucleotides outside the gene matches: 5. CDR3 length: 14 residues. Germline V gene lookup returns CDR1 SGHVS and CDR2 FQNEAQ. The CDR3 loop is CASSFGGREDTQYF. The DNA for the CDR3 is TGTGCCAGCAGCTTTGGCGGGAGAGAAGATACGCAGTATTTT.

J is TRBJ2-4 and V is TRBV27; TRBD1 is a possible D gene (5 bases). Trimming left V 6 bases short and J 6 bases short, with 12 bases between. Germline loops: CDR1 MNHEY, CDR2 SMNVEV (reference sequence). This CDR3 is built from 13 residues. As DNA, the CDR3 is TGTGCCAGCAGCCCGGCCCAGGGAAACATTCAGTACTTC. As protein: CASSPAQGNIQYF.

In its sample, this clonotype was seen many times. The chain links TRBV6-2 or TRBV6-3 to TRBJ1-5, with D hard to call. The CDR3 sequence is 14 residues long. V lost 6 bases, J lost 6 bases, and 15 bases lay in between. Germline V gene data show CDR1 as MNHEY and CDR2 as SVGEGT. In nucleotides, the CDR3 is TGTGCCAGCAGCCGTGGGCCTGAAGGTCAGCCCCAGCATTTT. Amino acids: CASSRGPEGQPQHF.

This clonotype was picked up many times. This chain joins TRBV4-2 and TRBJ1-2; D not certain. This CDR3 is built from 15 residues. The V end lost 1 base, the J end lost 7 bases, and 16 bases lay between the germline ends. Germline CDR1 and CDR2: LGHNA and YNFKEQ. The CDR3: CASSQVHPTTGGYTF. CDR3 coding DNA: TGTGCCAGCAGCCAAGTTCACCCGACAACCGGTGGCTACACCTTC.

Sample share makes this clonotype medium-sized. The rearrangement links TRBV12-3 or TRBV12-4 to TRBJ1-1; 8 nucleotides agree with TRBD1. The CDR3 covers 15 residues. The V and J ends lost 3 bases and 4 bases, in that order; junction bases with no gene match: 7. The chain's CDR3 is CASSLRTGRLTEAFF. CDR3 in DNA: TGTGCCAGCAGTTTGAGGACAGGGAGACTCACTGAAGCTTTCTTT.

The chain combines TRBV12-3 or TRBV12-4 with TRBJ2-1; D is perhaps TRBD2 (5 bases). There are 12 residues in the CDR3. Between the trimmed V and J ends, which lost 6 bases and 10 bases, there was a span of 13 bases. CDR3 amino acids: CASRDVGEEQFF. The CDR3 nucleotides are TGTGCCAGCAGAGATGTCGGGGAGGAGCAGTTCTTC.